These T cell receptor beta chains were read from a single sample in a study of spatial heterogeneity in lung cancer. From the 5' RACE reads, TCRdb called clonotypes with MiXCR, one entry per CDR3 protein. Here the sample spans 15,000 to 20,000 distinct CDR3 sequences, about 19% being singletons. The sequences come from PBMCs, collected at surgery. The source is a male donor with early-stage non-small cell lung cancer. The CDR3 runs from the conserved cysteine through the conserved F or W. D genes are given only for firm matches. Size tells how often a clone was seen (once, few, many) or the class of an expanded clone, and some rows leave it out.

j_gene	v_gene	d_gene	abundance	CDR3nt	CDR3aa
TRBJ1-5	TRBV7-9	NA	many	TGTGCCAGCAGCGACACGAGATATAGCAATCAGCCCCAGCATTTT	CASSDTRYSNQPQHF
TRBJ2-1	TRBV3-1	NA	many	TGTGCCAGCAGCCAAGATTTGGTACTTAACAATGAGCAGTTCTTC	CASSQDLVLNNEQFF
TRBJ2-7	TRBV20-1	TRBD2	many	TGCAGTGCTATTGGCCCCGGGGGGGAATACTACGAGCAGTACTTC	CSAIGPGGEYYEQYF
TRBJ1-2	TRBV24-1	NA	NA	TGTGCCACCAGTGATCAGGTCAGGACCTATGGCTACACCTTC	CATSDQVRTYGYTF
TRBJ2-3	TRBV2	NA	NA	TGTGCCAGCAGTGAAGCGCTAGAAGGGCAGATAGATACGCAGTATTTT	CASSEALEGQIDTQYF
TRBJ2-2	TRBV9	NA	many	TGTGCCAGCAGCGTCAGGGTGGGCGGGGAGCTGTTTTTT	CASSVRVGGELFF
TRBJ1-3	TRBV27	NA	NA	TGTGCCAGCTCCCCGGGCCCGGGAAACACCATATATTTT	CASSPGPGNTIYF
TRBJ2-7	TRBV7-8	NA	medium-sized	TGTGCCAGCAGCTTATGGGGCCTAGTCCACCCCTACGAGCAGTACTTC	CASSLWGLVHPYEQYF
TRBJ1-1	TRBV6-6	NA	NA	TGTGCCAGCAGTTACGGGGGAAGGGAAACTGAAGCTTTCTTT	CASSYGGRETEAFF
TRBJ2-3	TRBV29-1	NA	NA	TGCAGCGTTTCCTGGCGGGACCACACAGATACGCAGTATTTT	CSVSWRDHTDTQYF
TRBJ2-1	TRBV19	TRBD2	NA	TGTGCCAGTAGTATCATCGGGGGGGGCTCCTACAATGAGCAGTTCTTC	CASSIIGGGSYNEQFF
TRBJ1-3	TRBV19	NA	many	TGTGCCAGTACCGTATCAACCAACTCTGGAAACACCATATATTTT	CASTVSTNSGNTIYF
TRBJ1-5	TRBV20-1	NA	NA	TGCAGTGCTTCTGCTGGGGCAGATCAGCCCCAGCATTTT	CSASAGADQPQHF